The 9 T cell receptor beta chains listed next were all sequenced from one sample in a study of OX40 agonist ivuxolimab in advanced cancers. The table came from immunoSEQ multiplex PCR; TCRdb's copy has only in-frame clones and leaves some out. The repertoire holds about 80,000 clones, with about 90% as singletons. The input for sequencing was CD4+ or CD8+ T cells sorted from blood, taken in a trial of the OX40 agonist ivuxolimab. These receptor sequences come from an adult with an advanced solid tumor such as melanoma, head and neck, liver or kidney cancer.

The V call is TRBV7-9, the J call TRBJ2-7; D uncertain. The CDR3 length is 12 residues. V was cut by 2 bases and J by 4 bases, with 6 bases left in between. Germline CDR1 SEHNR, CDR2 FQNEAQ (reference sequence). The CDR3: CASSLPGYEQYF. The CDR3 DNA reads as TGTGCCAGCAGCTTACCAGGTTACGAGCAGTACTTC.

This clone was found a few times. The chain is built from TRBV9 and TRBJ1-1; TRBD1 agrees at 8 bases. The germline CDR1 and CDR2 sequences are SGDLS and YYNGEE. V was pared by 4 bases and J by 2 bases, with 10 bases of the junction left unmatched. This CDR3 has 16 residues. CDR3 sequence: CASSPWTGPINTEAFF. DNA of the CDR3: TGTGCCAGCAGCCCGTGGACAGGGCCCATTAACACTGAAGCTTTCTTT.

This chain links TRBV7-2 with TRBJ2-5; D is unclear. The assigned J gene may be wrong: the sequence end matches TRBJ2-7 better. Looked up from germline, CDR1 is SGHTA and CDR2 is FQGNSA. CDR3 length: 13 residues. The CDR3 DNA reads TGTGCCAGCAGCCCCGGCCCGTGGGGCGAGCAGTACTTC. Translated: CASSPGPWGEQYF.

The CDR3 region has the DNA TGTGCCAGCAACACTAAGGGGGGTTTCAGGAACACTGAAGCTTTCTTT. This gives the protein CASNTKGGFRNTEAFF. This chain connects TRBV13 to TRBJ1-1; D might be TRBD1 (6 bases). V shed 7 bases and J shed 1 base, with 19 bases lying between them. Per the germline V gene, CDR1 is PRHDT and CDR2 is FYEKMQ (reference sequence). The CDR3 totals 16 residues.

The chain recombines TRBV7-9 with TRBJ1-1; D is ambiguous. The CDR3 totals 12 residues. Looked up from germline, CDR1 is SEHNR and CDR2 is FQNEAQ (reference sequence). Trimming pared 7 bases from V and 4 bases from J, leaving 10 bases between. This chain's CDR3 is CASTLGATEAFF. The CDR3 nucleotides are TGTGCCAGCACCCTGGGAGCCACTGAAGCTTTCTTT.

CDR3 sequence (DNA): TGTGCCAGTAGTAGGGGACCATTAACCGGGGAGCTGTTTTTT. This translates into CASSRGPLTGELFF. The rearrangement uses TRBV19 and TRBJ2-2; D tentatively fits TRBD1 or TRBD2 (5 bases each). This CDR3 is built from 14 residues. Germline V gives CDR1 LNHDA, CDR2 SQIVND (reference sequence). Trimming stripped 4 bases from V and 5 bases from J, with 11 bases between.

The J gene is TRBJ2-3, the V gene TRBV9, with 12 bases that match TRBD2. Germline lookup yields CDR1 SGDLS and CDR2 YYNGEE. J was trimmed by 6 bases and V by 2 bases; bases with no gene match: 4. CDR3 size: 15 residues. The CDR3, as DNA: TGTGCCAGCAGCGTCTGGACTAGCGGGGCCGATACGCAGTATTTT. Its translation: CASSVWTSGADTQYF.

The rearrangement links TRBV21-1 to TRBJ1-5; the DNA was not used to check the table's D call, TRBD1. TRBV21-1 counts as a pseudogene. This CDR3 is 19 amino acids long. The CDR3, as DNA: TGTGCCAGCAGCCTCTCGGGACAGGGGGACATCGGTAGCAATCAGCCCCAGCATTTT. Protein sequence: CASSLSGQGDIGSNQPQHF.

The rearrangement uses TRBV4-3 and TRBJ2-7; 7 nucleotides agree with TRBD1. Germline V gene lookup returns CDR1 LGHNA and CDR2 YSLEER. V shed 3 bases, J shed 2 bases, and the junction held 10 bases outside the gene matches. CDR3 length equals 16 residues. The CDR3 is CASSQFIGQAAYEQYF. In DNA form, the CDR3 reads TGCGCCAGCAGCCAGTTTATAGGACAGGCCGCCTACGAGCAGTACTTC.